This T cell receptor (beta chain) was profiled in a study of breast tumors, draining lymph nodes, adjacent tissues. Regarding the study as a whole: Findings are consistent with lymph node origin and intratumoral expansion of most tumor T cells. Tumor and nontumor repertoires were significantly more similar in luminal-like than in basal-like breast cancer. Compared with lymph nodes, tumors were less diverse; compared with nontumor tissue, more.

CDR1 and CDR2 (germline): SEHNR, FQNEAQ (reference sequence). This CDR3 has 15 amino acids. Germline trimming cut 3 bases from V and 2 bases from J; bases unmatched to any gene: 0. TCRdb redid the calling of the multiplex PCR reads with MiXCR, one entry per CDR3 protein. The sample carries about 32,000 distinct CDR3 sequences, about 36% recorded once. As concerns this clonotype: Antigen: not known.

The sequence derives from a female donor with breast cancer. Some clones in this sample may be carry-over from other donors' samples. This rearrangement joins TRBV7-9 to TRBJ2-6; 8 nucleotides align to TRBD1. Sequencing was done on a sample of breast tumor tissue. CDR3 sequence: CASSLDRAGANVLTF. The CDR3 region has the DNA TGTGCCAGCAGCTTGGACAGGGCTGGGGCCAACGTCCTGACTTTC.